This T cell receptor beta chain came from a study of glioma-infiltrating T cells after dendritic cell vaccination. Study in general: At biweekly intervals, patients got three intradermal dendritic cell vaccine injections.

CDR3 length equals 15 residues. Trimming took 4 bases from V and 6 from J, leaving 19 bases between them. CDR1 is SGHAT and CDR2 is FQNNGV in the germline V gene. All glioblastoma patients lacked an isocitrate dehydrogenase mutation. Generated by immunoSEQ multiplex PCR, the TCRdb table keeps only in-frame clones and is missing some. This table has 30,000 to 40,000 clones, 82% appearing once. The TCR sequence derives from a human donor with glioblastoma. The chain employs TRBV11-2 and TRBJ2-7; D may be TRBD1 (6 bases). The starting material was blood, obtained before dendritic cell vaccination. In nucleotides, the CDR3 is TGTGCCAGCAGCTCCAGAGGGGGTGAGGGCACCGAGCAGTACTTC. This translates into CASSSRGGEGTEQYF.